This TCR beta chain was observed in a study of circulating and synovial CD4+ cells in juvenile arthritis. This CDR3 has 14 residues. CDR1 and CDR2 from the germline V gene are SGHVS and FQNEAQ. J was trimmed by 6 bases and V by 5 bases; bases with no gene match: 2. Here immunoSEQ multiplex PCR was the method, and the copy in TCRdb shows in-frame clones only, minus some. Among 30,000 to 40,000 clones, 90% to 95% were seen once, and the ten largest hold 0.15% to 0.2%. The TCR originated in a human donor with juvenile idiopathic arthritis. The specimen sequenced was CD4+ T cells from blood. The J gene is TRBJ2-2, the V gene TRBV7-8; 11 bases line up with TRBD2. CDR3 nucleotide sequence: TGTGCCAGCAGCGATAGCGGGGGGGCCGGGGAGCTGTTTTTT. As protein: CASSDSGGAGELFF.